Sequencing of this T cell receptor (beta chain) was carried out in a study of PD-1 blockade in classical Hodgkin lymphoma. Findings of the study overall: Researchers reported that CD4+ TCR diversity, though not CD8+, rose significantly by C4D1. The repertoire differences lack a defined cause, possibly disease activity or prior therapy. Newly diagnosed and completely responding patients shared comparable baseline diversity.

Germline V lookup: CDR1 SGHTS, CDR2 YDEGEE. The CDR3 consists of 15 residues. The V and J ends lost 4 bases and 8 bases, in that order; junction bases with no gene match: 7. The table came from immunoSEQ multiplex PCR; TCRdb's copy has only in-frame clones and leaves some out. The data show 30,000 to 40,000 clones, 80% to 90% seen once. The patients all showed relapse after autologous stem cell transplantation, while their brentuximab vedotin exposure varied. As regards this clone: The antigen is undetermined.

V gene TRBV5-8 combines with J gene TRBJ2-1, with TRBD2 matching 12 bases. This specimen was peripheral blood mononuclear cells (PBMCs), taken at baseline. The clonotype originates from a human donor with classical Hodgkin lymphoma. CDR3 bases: TGTGCCAGCAGCGATTCTAGCGGGGGGGCCCATGAGCAGTTCTTC. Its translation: CASSDSSGGAHEQFF.